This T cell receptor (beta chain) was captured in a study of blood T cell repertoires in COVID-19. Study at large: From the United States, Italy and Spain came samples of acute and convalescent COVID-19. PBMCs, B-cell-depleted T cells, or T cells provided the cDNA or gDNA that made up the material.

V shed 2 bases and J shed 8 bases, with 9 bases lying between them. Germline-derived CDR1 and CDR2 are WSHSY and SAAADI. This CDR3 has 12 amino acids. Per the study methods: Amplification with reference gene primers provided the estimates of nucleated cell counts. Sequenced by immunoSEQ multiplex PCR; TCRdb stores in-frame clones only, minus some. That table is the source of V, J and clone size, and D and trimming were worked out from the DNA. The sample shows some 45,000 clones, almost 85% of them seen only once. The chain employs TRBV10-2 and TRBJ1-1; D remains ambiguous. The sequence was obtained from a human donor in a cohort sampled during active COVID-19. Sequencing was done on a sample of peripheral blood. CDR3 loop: CASSEVGREAFF. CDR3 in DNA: TGCGCCAGCAGTGAGGTTGGGAGGGAAGCTTTCTTT.